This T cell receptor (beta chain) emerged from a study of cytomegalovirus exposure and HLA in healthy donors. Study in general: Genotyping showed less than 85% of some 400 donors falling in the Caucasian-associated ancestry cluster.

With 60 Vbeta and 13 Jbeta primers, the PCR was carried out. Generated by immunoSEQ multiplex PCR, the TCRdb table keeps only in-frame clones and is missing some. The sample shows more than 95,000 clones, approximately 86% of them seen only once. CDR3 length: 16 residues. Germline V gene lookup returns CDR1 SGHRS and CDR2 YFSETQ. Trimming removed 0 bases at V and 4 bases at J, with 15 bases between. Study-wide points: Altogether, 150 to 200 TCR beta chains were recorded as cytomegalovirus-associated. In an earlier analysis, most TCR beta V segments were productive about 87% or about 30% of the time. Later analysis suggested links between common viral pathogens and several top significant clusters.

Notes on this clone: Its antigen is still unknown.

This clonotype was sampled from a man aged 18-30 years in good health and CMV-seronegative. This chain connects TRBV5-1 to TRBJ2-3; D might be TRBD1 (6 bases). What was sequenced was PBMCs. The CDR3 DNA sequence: TGCGCCAGCAGCTTGGAGCCAGGGGCTGCATCAGATACGCAGTATTTT. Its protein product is CASSLEPGAASDTQYF.